The 8 T cell receptor beta chains below were found in one sample sequenced in a study of cytomegalovirus exposure and HLA in healthy donors. Researchers ran the PCR with 60 Vbeta and 13 Jbeta primers. The repertoire was sequenced with immunoSEQ multiplex PCR; TCRdb's copy has only in-frame clones and lacks some. The sample has 200,000 or so clones. The sample taken for sequencing was PBMCs. These receptors all come from a boy aged 10-17 years in good health and CMV-seronegative.

The chain combines TRBV5-1 with TRBJ2-7; D is undetermined. The CDR3 is made up of 14 amino acids. Germline V gives CDR1 SGHRS, CDR2 YFSETQ. V was shortened by 4 bases and J by 3 bases, with 14 bases between the two germline ends. CDR3 sequence reads: CASSARGESYEQYF. In DNA form, the CDR3 reads TGCGCCAGCAGCGCCCGAGGAGAAAGCTACGAGCAGTACTTC.

CDR3 DNA: TGTGCCAGCAGCTTAAGAGGAGTCTTGAGCACTGAAGCTTTCTTT. Translating gives CASSLRGVLSTEAFF. The chain recombines TRBV7-2 with TRBJ1-1; D is unclear. V was trimmed by 2 bases and J by 4 bases, leaving 14 bases between them. The CDR3 has 15 residues. In germline, CDR1 is SGHTA, CDR2 FQGNSA.

The rearrangement links TRBV27 to TRBJ2-2; the match to TRBD1 covers 7 bases. Germline V lookup: CDR1 MNHEY, CDR2 SMNVEV (reference sequence). The CDR3 consists of 14 residues. J lost 1 base, V lost 7 bases, and 3 bases had no gene match. The CDR3 loop reads CASMRGRNTGELFF. The CDR3 DNA reads TGTGCCAGCATGAGGGGGCGGAACACCGGGGAGCTGTTTTTT.

The chain couples TRBV6-5 to TRBJ1-5; perhaps TRBD1 as D (5 bases). The CDR3 sequence is 14 residues long. Trimming took 5 bases from V and 5 from J, leaving 13 bases between them. From germline, CDR1 is MNHEY and CDR2 SVGAGI. The CDR3 here is CASSPRQIYQPQHF. In DNA, the CDR3 is TGTGCCAGCAGTCCCCGACAGATTTATCAGCCCCAGCATTTT.

The chain combines TRBV4-1 with TRBJ2-7; no clear D. The CDR3 consists of 15 residues. Trimming left V 1 base short and J 0 bases short, with 10 bases between. Germline assignment: CDR1 MGHRA and CDR2 YSYEKL. The CDR3 DNA follows: TGCGCCAGCAGCCAAGGGTCTAGTAGCTCCTACGAGCAGTACTTC. Protein: CASSQGSSSSYEQYF.

V usage is TRBV6-5 and J usage is TRBJ2-1; 10 bases are shared with TRBD2. Germline values: CDR1 MNHEY, CDR2 SVGAGI. Trimming took 6 bases from V and 7 from J; bases not matched to a gene: 6. The CDR3 has 14 residues. The CDR3 loop is CASRGTSDRNEQFF. CDR3 DNA sequence: TGTGCCAGCAGGGGGACTAGCGACCGTAATGAGCAGTTCTTC.

The V gene is TRBV9, the J gene TRBJ2-1; 9 nucleotides line up with TRBD2. In germline, CDR1 is SGDLS, CDR2 YYNGEE. After removal of 6 bases from V and 10 bases from J, the junction contained 14 bases not matched to a gene. This CDR3 region has 15 residues. CDR3 sequence: CASNKRGDFLGEQFF. Written as DNA, the CDR3 is TGTGCCAGCAATAAGCGGGGGGACTTTTTAGGAGAGCAGTTCTTC.

The genes are TRBV20-1 and TRBJ1-1; no firm D call. The CDR3 consists of 11 residues. The V end lost 6 bases, the J end lost 1 base, and 6 bases lay between the germline ends. The germline gives CDR1 DFQATT, CDR2 SNEGSKA (reference sequence). This chain's CDR3 is CSADRNTEAFF. DNA for the CDR3: TGCAGTGCCGATAGGAACACTGAAGCTTTCTTT.